The source of this T cell receptor beta chain is a study of blood T cell repertoires in COVID-19. This clone was seen just once. In the original processing: The authors estimated nucleated cell counts from reference gene primer amplification. Produced via immunoSEQ multiplex PCR; TCRdb's table is partial and in-frame only. From that table come the V and J calls and clone size; the DNA was used to work out D and trimming. The data hold 360,000 or so clones, with nearly 90% observed a single time. CDR1 and CDR2 (germline): LNHDA, SQIVND (reference sequence). Trimming removed 4 bases from V and 4 bases from J; junction bases left unmatched: 4. This CDR3 comprises 14 residues.

Input material: PBMCs or T cells enriched from blood (not recorded which). This clonotype originated in a woman between 25 and 40 years old who had recovered from COVID-19. V and J are TRBV19 and TRBJ1-1; 9 bases map to TRBD1. The CDR3 spells CASSNRDRATEAFF. CDR3 nucleotide sequence: TGTGCCAGTAGTAACAGGGACAGGGCCACTGAAGCTTTCTTT.